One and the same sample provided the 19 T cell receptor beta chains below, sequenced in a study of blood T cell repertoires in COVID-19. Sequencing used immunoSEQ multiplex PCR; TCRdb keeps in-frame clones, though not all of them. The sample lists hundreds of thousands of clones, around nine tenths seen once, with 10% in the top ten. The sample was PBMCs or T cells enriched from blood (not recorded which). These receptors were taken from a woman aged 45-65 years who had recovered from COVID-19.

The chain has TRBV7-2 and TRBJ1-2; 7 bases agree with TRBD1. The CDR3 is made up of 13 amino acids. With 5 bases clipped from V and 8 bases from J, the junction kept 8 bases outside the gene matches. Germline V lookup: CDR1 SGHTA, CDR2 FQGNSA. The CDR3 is CASSVNRGDGYTF. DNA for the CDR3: TGTGCCAGCAGCGTTAACAGGGGCGACGGCTACACCTTC.

Written as DNA, the CDR3 is TGTGCCAGCACCTCCATCAGGGGCTACAATGAGCAGTTCTTC. Encoded protein: CASTSIRGYNEQFF. The chain recombines TRBV11-2 with TRBJ2-1; tentatively, D is TRBD1 (6 bases). The germline gives CDR1 SGHAT, CDR2 FQNNGV. V lost 7 bases and J lost 3, with 13 bases in between. CDR3 length equals 14 residues.

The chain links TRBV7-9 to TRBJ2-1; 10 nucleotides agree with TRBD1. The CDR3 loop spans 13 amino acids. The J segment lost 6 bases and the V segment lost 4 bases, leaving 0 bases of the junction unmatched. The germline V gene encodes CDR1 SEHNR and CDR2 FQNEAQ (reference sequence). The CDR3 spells CASSWDRGNEQFF. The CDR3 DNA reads TGTGCCAGCAGCTGGGACAGGGGCAATGAGCAGTTCTTC.

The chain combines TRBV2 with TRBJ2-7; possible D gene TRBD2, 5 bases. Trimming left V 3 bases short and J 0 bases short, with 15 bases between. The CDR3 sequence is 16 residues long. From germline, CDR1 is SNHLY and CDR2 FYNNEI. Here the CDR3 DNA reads TGTGCCAGCAGTGAGGGTCAAGCGGTGAGCTCCTACGAGCAGTACTTC. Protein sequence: CASSEGQAVSSYEQYF.

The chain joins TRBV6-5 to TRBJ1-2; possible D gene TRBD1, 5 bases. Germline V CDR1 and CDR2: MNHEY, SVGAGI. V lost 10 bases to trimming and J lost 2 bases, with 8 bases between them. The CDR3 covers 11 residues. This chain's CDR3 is CATDRNYGYTF. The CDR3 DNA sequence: TGTGCCACCGACAGAAACTATGGCTACACCTTC.

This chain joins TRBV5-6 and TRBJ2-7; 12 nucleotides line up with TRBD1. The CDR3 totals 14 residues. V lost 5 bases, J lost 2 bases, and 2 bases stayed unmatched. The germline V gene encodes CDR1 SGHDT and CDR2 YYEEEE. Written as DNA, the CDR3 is TGTGCCAGCAGTGGGGACAGGGGGCCCTACGAGCAGTACTTC. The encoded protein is CASSGDRGPYEQYF. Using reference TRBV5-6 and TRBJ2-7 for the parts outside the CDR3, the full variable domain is DAGVTQSPTHLIKTRGQQVTLRCSPKSGHDTVSWYQQALGQGPQFIFQYYEEEERQRGNFPDRFSGHQFPNYSSELNVNALLLGDSALYLCASSGDRGPYEQYFGPGTRLTVT.

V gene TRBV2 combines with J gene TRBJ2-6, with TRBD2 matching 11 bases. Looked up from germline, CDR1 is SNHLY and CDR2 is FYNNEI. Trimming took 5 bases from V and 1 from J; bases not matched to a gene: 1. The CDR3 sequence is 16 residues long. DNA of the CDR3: TGTGCCAGCAGTCTAGCGGGGGGTTCTGGGGCCAACGTCCTGACTTTC. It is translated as CASSLAGGSGANVLTF.

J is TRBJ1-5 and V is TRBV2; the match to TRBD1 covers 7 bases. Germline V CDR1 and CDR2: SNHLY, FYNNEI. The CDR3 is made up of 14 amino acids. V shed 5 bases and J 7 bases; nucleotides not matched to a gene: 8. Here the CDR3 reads CASSPQGISQPQHF. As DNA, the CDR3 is TGTGCCAGCAGTCCACAGGGGATCAGCCAGCCCCAGCATTTT.

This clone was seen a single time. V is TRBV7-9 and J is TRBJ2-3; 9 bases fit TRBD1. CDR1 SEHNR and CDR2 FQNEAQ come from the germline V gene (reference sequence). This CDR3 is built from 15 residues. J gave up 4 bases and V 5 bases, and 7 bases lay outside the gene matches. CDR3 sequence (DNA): TGTGCCAGCAGCAAATGGACAGGGGAGTCAGATACGCAGTATTTT. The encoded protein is CASSKWTGESDTQYF.

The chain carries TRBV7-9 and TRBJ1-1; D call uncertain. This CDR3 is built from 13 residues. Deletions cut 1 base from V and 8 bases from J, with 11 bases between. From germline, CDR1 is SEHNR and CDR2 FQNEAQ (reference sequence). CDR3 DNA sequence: TGTGCCAGCAGCTTAGAACCCTCGAGGGAAGCTTTCTTT. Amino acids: CASSLEPSREAFF.

CDR3 coding DNA: TGTGCCAGCAGCTGGGGTCAGGGGGATTATGGCTACACCTTC. Protein sequence: CASSWGQGDYGYTF. The chain carries TRBV7-9 and TRBJ1-2, with TRBD1 identical over 7 bases. After removal of 4 bases from V and 5 bases from J, the junction contained 7 bases not matched to a gene. CDR3 size: 14 residues. The V gene's germline CDR1 is SEHNR and CDR2 FQNEAQ (reference sequence).

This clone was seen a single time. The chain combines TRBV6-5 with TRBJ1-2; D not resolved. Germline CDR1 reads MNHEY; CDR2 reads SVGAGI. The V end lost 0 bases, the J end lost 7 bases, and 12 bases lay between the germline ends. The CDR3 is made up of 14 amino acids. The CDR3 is CASSYSETRGGYTF. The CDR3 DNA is TGTGCCAGCAGTTACTCGGAAACTAGAGGTGGCTACACCTTC.

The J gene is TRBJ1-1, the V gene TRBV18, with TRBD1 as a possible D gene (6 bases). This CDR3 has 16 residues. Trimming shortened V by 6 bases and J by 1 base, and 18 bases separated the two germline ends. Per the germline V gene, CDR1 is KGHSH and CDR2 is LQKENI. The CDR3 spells CASSPDRILGNTEAFF. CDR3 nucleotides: TGTGCCAGCTCCCCCGACAGGATATTAGGGAACACTGAAGCTTTCTTT.

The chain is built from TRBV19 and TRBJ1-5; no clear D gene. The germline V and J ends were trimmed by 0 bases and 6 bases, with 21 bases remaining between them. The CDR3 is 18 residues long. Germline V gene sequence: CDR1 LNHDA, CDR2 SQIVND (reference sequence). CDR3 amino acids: CASSIDPTHPELGQPQHF. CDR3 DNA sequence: TGTGCCAGTAGTATAGACCCTACCCACCCCGAGCTTGGTCAGCCCCAGCATTTT.

CDR3 nucleotide sequence: TGTGCCAGCAGACCGCGGACAGGGACTTCTTCGCCCCAGCATTTT. It specifies CASRPRTGTSSPQHF. This chain uses TRBV27 with TRBJ1-5; TRBD1 matches 8 bases. Germline V gene data show CDR1 as MNHEY and CDR2 as SMNVEV (reference sequence). The ends lost 6 bases at V and 9 bases at J; junction bases unmatched: 13. The CDR3 covers 15 residues.

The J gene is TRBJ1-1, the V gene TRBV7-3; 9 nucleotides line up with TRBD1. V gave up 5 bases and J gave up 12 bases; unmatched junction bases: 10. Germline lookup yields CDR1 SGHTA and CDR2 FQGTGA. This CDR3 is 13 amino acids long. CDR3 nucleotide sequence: TGTGCCAGCAGCGCAACGGGACAGGGTTTAACTTTCTTT. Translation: CASSATGQGLTFF.

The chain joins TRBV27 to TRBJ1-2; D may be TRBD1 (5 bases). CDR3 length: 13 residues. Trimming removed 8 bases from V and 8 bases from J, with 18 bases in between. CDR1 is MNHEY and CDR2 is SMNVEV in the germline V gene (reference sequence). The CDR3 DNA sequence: TGTGCCAGCCGTGGGGGGGTTCGGTCGGGCTACACCTTC. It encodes CASRGGVRSGYTF.

CDR3 DNA sequence: TGCAGCGTGGCCACAGGGAGGGCGCAGTATTTT. Encoded protein: CSVATGRAQYF. The chain has TRBV29-1 and TRBJ2-3, with D tentatively TRBD2 (7 bases). Between the trimmed V and J ends, which lost 6 bases and 10 bases, there was a span of 14 bases. The CDR3 length is 11 residues. Germline loops: CDR1 SQVTM, CDR2 ANQGSEA.

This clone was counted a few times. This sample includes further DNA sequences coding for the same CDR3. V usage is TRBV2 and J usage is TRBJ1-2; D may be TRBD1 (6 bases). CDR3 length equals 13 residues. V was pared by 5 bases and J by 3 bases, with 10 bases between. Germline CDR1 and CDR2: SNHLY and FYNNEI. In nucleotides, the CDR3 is TGTGCCAGCAGTTCCGCAGGGGACTATGGCTACACCTTC. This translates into CASSSAGDYGYTF. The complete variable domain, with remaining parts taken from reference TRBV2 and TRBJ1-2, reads EPEVTQTPSHQVTQMGQEVILRCVPISNHLYFYWYRQILGQKVEFLVSFYNNEISEKSEIFDDQFSVERPDGSNFTLKIRSTKLEDSAMYFCASSSAGDYGYTFGSGTRLTVV.